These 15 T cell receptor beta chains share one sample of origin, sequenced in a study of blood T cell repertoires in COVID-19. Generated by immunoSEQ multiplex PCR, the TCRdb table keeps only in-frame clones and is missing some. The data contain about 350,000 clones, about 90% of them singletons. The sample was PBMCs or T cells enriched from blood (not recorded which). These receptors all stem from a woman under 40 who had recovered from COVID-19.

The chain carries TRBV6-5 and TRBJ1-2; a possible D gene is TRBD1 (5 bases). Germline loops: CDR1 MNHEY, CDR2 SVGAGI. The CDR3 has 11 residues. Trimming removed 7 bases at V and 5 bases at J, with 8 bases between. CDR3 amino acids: CASNQGYGYTF. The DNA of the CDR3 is TGTGCCAGCAATCAGGGATATGGCTACACCTTC.

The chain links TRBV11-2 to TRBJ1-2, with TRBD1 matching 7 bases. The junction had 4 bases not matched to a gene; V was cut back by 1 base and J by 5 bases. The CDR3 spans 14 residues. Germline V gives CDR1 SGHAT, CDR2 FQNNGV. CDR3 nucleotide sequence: TGTGCCAGCAGCTTAGGCACAGGGGTATATGGCTACACCTTC. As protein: CASSLGTGVYGYTF.

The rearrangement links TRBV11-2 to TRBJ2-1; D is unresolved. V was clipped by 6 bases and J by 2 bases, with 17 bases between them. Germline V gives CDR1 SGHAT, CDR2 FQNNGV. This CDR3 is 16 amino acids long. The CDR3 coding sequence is TGTGCCAGCAGACCCACACCGACTTCAACCTACAATGAGCAGTTCTTC. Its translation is CASRPTPTSTYNEQFF.

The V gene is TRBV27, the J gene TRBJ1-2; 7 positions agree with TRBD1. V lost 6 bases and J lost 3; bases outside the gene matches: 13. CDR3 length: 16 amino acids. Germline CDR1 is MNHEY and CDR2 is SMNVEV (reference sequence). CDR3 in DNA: TGTGCCAGCAGAACCATATTTAGGGGGCGCGACTATGGCTACACCTTC. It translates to CASRTIFRGRDYGYTF.

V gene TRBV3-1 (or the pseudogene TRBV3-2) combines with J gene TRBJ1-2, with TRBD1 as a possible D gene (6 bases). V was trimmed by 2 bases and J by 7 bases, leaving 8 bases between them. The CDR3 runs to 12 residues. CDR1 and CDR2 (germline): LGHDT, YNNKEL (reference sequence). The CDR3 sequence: CASSQTGFGYTF. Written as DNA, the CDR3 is TGTGCCAGCAGCCAAACAGGGTTTGGCTACACCTTC.

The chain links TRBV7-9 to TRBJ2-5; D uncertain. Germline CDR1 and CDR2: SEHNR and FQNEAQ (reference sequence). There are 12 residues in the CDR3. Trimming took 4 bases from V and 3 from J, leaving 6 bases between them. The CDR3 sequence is CASSSQEETQYF. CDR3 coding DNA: TGTGCCAGCAGCTCTCAGGAAGAGACCCAGTACTTC.

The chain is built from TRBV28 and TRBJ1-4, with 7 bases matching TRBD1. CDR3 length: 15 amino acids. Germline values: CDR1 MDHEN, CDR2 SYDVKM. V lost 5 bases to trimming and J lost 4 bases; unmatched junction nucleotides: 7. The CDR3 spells CASSPGQSFNEKLFF. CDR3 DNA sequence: TGTGCCAGCAGTCCGGGACAGTCTTTTAATGAAAAACTGTTTTTT.

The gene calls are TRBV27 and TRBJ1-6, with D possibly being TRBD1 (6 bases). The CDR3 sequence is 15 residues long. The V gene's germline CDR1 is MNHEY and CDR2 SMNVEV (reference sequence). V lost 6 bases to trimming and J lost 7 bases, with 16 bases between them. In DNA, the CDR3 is TGTGCCAGCAGGGGAACAGGGTCGGGCAATTCACCCCTCCACTTT. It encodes CASRGTGSGNSPLHF.

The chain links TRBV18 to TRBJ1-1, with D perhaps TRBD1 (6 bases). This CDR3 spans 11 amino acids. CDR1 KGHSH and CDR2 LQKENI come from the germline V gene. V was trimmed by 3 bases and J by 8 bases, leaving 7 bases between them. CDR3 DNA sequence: TGTGCCAGCTCACCGGGGACAGAAGCTTTCTTT. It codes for CASSPGTEAFF.

The CDR3 loop reads CASSDRRGTEAFF. CDR3 DNA sequence: TGTGCCAGCAGTGACCGTAGGGGGACTGAAGCTTTCTTT. V usage is TRBV6-4 and J usage is TRBJ1-1; tentative D call: TRBD1 (6 bases). Trimming removed 2 bases from V and 5 bases from J, with 9 bases in between. The CDR3 has 13 amino acids. Per the germline V gene, CDR1 is MRHNA and CDR2 is SNTAGT.

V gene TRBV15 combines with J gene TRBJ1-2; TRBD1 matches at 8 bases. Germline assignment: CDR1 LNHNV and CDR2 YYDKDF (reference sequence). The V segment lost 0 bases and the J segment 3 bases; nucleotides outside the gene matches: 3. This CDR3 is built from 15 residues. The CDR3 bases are TGTGCCACCAGCAGAGACAGGGGGCGCGACTATGGCTACACCTTC. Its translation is CATSRDRGRDYGYTF.

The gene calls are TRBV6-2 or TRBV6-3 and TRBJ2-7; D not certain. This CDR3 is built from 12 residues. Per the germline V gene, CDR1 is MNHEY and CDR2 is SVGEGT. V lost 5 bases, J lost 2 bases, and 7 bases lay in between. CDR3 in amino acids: CASSTTPYEQYF. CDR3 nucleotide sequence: TGTGCCAGCAGTACTACCCCCTACGAGCAGTACTTC.

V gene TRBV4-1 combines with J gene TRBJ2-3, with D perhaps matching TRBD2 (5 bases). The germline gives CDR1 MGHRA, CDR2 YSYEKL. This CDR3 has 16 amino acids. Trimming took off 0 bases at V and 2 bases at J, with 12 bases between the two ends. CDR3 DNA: TGCGCCAGCAGCCAAGATTCGGGGTCCCCCACAGATACGCAGTATTTT. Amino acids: CASSQDSGSPTDTQYF.

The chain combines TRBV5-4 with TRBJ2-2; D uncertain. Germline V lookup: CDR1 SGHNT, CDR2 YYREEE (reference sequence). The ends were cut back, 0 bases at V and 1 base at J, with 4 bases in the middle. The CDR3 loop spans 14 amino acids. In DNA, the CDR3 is TGTGCCAGCAGCTTGGGACAGAACACCGGGGAGCTGTTTTTT. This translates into CASSLGQNTGELFF.

The CDR3 sequence is CASSFYRGSYNQPQHF. The CDR3 region has the DNA TGTGCCAGCAGTTTCTACAGGGGATCGTACAATCAGCCCCAGCATTTT. The rearrangement joins TRBV6-2 or TRBV6-3 to TRBJ1-5; the match to TRBD1 covers 7 bases. The germline CDR1 and CDR2 sequences are MNHEY and SVGEGT. V lost 4 bases and J lost 3; bases outside the gene matches: 9. This CDR3 has 16 residues.